This TCR beta chain was recovered during a study of CD8 T cells in ankylosing spondylitis. General study points: A motif of roughly 8 highly homologous TCR beta variants was seen as apparently characteristic of ankylosing spondylitis blood.

V was clipped by 4 bases and J by 3 bases; unmatched bases: 13. Germline values: CDR1 SQVTM, CDR2 ANQGSEA. The CDR3 totals 16 residues. Comments on this clonotype: The target antigen is unknown.

TCRdb passed the 5' RACE reads through MiXCR, listing each CDR3 protein once. Altogether roughly 700,000 distinct CDR3 sequences are present, around 20% being singletons, with the ten largest covering over 15%. V gene TRBV29-1 combines with J gene TRBJ1-1; 8 nucleotides match TRBD1. Sequences were obtained from blood, either unsorted or a sorted T cell fraction (not recorded which). The sequence was obtained from a male donor with ankylosing spondylitis. The CDR3 sequence is CSVVKARTGSHTEAFF. As DNA, the CDR3 is TGCAGCGTTGTCAAGGCGAGGACAGGGTCGCACACTGAAGCTTTCTTT.